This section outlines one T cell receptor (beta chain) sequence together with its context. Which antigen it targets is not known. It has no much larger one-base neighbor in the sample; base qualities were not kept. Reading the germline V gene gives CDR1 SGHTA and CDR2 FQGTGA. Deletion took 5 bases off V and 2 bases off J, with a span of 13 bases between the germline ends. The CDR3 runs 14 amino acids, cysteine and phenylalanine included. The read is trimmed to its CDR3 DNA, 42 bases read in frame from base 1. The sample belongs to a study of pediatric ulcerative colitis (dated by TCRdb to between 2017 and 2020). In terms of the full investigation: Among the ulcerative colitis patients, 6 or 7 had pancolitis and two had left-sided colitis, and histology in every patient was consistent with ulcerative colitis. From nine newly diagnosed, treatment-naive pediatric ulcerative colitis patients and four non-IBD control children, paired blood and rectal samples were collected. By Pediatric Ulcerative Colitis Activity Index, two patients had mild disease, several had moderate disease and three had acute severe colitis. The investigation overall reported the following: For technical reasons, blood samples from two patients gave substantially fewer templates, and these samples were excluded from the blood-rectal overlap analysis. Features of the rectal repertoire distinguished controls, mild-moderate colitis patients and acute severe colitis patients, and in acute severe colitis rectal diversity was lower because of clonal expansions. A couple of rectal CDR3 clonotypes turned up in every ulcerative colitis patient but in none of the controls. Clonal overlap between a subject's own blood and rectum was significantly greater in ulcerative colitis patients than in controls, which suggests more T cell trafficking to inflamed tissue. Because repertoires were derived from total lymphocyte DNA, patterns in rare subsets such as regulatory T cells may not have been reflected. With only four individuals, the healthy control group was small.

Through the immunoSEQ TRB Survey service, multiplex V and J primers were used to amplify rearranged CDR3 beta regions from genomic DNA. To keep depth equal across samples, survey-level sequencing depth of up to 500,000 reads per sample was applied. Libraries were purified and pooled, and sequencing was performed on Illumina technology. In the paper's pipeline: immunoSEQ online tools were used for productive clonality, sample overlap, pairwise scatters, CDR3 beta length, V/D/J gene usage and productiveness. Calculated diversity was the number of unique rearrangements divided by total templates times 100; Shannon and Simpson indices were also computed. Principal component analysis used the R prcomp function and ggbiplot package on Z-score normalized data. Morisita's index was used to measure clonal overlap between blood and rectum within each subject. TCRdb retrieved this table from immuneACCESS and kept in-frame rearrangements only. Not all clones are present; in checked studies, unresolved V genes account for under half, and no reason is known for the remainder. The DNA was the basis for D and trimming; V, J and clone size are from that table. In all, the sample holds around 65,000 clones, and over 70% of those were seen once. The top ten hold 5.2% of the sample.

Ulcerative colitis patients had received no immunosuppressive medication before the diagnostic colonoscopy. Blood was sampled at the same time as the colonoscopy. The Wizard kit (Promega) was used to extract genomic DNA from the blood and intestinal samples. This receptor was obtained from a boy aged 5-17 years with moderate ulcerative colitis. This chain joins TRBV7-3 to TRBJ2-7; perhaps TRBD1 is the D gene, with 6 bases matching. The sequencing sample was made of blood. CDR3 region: CASSPQQGAYEQYF. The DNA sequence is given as TGTGCCAGCAGCCCGCAACAGGGTGCCTACGAGCAGTACTTC.